Below, 16 T cell receptor beta chains from the same sample are listed, as sequenced in a study of shared clonotypes between healthy human individuals. The protocol was immunoSEQ multiplex PCR, while the TCRdb copy is restricted to in-frame clones and leaves out a portion. This sample has about 600,000 clones, with 95% to 98% found just once. The sequencing sample was made of naive CD4+ T cells sorted from blood. The subset: CD45RA+ positively selected. The receptors were gathered from a woman between 25 and 40 years old in good health.

The chain's CDR3 is CASRDMRLAGEETQYF. CDR3 sequence (DNA): TGTGCCAGCAGGGATATGAGACTAGCGGGAGAAGAGACCCAGTACTTC. This sequence joins TRBV28 and TRBJ2-5; 12 nucleotides line up with TRBD2. The junction had 8 bases not matched to a gene; V was cut back by 6 bases and J by 3 bases. Germline CDR1 and CDR2: MDHEN and SYDVKM. CDR3 length equals 16 residues.

The chain links TRBV21-1 to TRBJ1-5; the DNA was not used to check the table's D call, TRBD1. TRBV21-1 is reported as a pseudogene. CDR3 length: 17 amino acids. The CDR3 is CASSKVGRLYSNQPQHF. DNA for the CDR3: TGTGCCAGCAGCAAAGTGGGCAGGCTGTATAGCAATCAGCCCCAGCATTTT.

The chain joins TRBV5-1 to TRBJ1-2; 8 positions match TRBD1. The V gene's germline CDR1 is SGHRS and CDR2 YFSETQ. Unmatched junction bases numbered 7, after V lost 3 bases and J lost 3 bases. This CDR3 has 15 amino acids. DNA of the CDR3: TGCGCCAGCAGCTCCGGACAGGGAACGTACTATGGCTACACCTTC. Its protein is CASSSGQGTYYGYTF.

The chain links TRBV27 to TRBJ2-1; D not resolved. The germline V gene encodes CDR1 MNHEY and CDR2 SMNVEV (reference sequence). Deletions cut 6 bases from V and 5 bases from J, with 8 bases between. This CDR3 is built from 12 residues. This chain's CDR3 is CASRAVNNEQFF. CDR3 in DNA: TGTGCCAGCAGGGCGGTTAACAATGAGCAGTTCTTC.

Regarding this clone: This same CDR3 is encoded by further DNA sequences in the sample. The chain recombines TRBV18 with TRBJ2-3, with 13 bases that match TRBD2. The V and J ends lost 0 bases and 4 bases, in that order; junction bases with no gene match: 7. Germline assignment: CDR1 KGHSH and CDR2 LQKENI. The CDR3 spans 18 residues. CDR3 amino acids: CASSPPGLAGAGADTQYF. Here the CDR3 DNA reads TGTGCCAGCTCACCACCTGGACTAGCGGGAGCGGGCGCAGATACGCAGTATTTT.

The genes are TRBV10-3 and TRBJ2-5; 10 bases are a match to TRBD1. Germline CDR1 ENHRY, CDR2 SYGVKD. The CDR3 runs 15 residues. J was trimmed by 5 bases and V by 5 bases; bases with no gene match: 8. The chain's CDR3 is CAISSVRQGAETQYF. For the CDR3, the DNA is TGTGCCATCAGTTCCGTGAGACAGGGGGCCGAGACCCAGTACTTC.

The chain links TRBV28 to TRBJ2-3, with TRBD1 matching over 10 bases. CDR1 is MDHEN, CDR2 SYDVKM, per germline. The V gene end was trimmed by 5 bases and the J gene end by 6 bases; junction bases not matched to a gene: 8. This CDR3 comprises 15 residues. The CDR3 DNA is TGTGCCAGCAGTGACGGACAGGGGGGCGCTGATACGCAGTATTTT. As protein: CASSDGQGGADTQYF.

This chain joins TRBV5-4 and TRBJ2-5; 13 bases line up with TRBD2. The CDR3 has 16 amino acids. V lost 3 bases to trimming and J lost 3 bases; unmatched junction nucleotides: 5. Germline CDR1 and CDR2: SGHNT and YYREEE (reference sequence). The CDR3 nucleotides are TGTGCCAGCAGCTCAGGACTAGCGGGGGCAAAAGAGACCCAGTACTTC. Its protein product is CASSSGLAGAKETQYF. The full variable domain, with the rest looked up from reference TRBV5-4 and TRBJ2-5, is ETGVTQSPTHLIKTRGQQVTLRCSSQSGHNTVSWYQQALGQGPQFIFQYYREEENGRGNFPPRFSGLQFPNYSSELNVNALELDDSALYLCASSSGLAGAKETQYFGPGTRLLVL.

The V gene is TRBV6-1, the J gene TRBJ2-3; D might be TRBD1 (6 bases). V was cut by 6 bases and J by 2 bases, with 9 bases left in between. The CDR3 totals 13 residues. Germline-derived CDR1 and CDR2 are MNHNS and SASEGT. The CDR3, as DNA: TGTGCCAGCAGAGGGGGAAACACAGATACGCAGTATTTT. It yields the protein CASRGGNTDTQYF.

The rearrangement uses TRBV2 and TRBJ1-5; D uncertain. V was trimmed by 3 bases and J by 0 bases, leaving 9 bases between them. The CDR3 runs to 15 residues. In germline, CDR1 is SNHLY, CDR2 FYNNEI. This CDR3 is CASSEAGLSNQPQHF. CDR3 DNA: TGTGCCAGCAGTGAGGCCGGGCTTAGCAATCAGCCCCAGCATTTT.

The rearrangement joins TRBV28 to TRBJ1-4; a possible D gene is TRBD1 (5 bases). The CDR3 has 15 residues. Trimming shortened V by 5 bases and J by 1 base, and 11 bases separated the two germline ends. Germline lookup yields CDR1 MDHEN and CDR2 SYDVKM. CDR3 in amino acids: CASSTGRRTNEKLFF. CDR3 DNA sequence: TGTGCCAGCAGTACGGGACGGCGAACTAATGAAAAACTGTTTTTT.

The chain couples TRBV27 to TRBJ2-7; the D is unclear. The CDR3 is 14 residues long. CDR1 and CDR2 from the germline V gene are MNHEY and SMNVEV (reference sequence). The V end was cut by 1 base, the J end by 4 bases, with 11 bases between. CDR3 DNA: TGTGCCAGCAGTTTATATCCTAGGATTTACGAGCAGTACTTC. Protein product: CASSLYPRIYEQYF.

The chain combines TRBV10-1 with TRBJ2-3; TRBD1 matches at 8 bases. Germline V gene sequence: CDR1 WNHNN, CDR2 SYGVQD (reference sequence). CDR3 length: 14 residues. V shed 6 bases and J 1 base; nucleotides not matched to a gene: 3. Here the CDR3 reads CASRKDRGTDTQYF. The CDR3 region has the DNA TGCGCCAGCAGAAAGGACAGGGGCACAGATACGCAGTATTTT.

This clone was seen only once. This chain connects TRBV2 to TRBJ2-4, with 8 positions matching TRBD2. The CDR3 covers 21 residues. CDR1 SNHLY and CDR2 FYNNEI come from the germline V gene. The V segment lost 7 bases and the J segment 0 bases; nucleotides outside the gene matches: 23. The CDR3 nucleotides read TGTGCCAGCATCCGGGGGGGGCGTCCCCCCAACCTTAGGCTAGCCAAAAACATTCAGTACTTC. It yields the protein CASIRGGRPPNLRLAKNIQYF.

The CDR3 DNA reads TGTGCCAGCAGAGATGGGACAGGGGGCGCCCGAGCCTACGAGCAGTACTTC. Amino acid sequence: CASRDGTGGARAYEQYF. V and J are TRBV28 and TRBJ2-7; 12 nucleotides match TRBD1. Germline CDR1 MDHEN, CDR2 SYDVKM. The CDR3 loop spans 17 amino acids. V was pared by 6 bases and J by 2 bases, with 11 bases of the junction left unmatched. The entire variable domain, with the rest obtained from reference TRBV28 and TRBJ2-7, is as follows: DVKVTQSSRYLVKRTGEKVFLECVQDMDHENMFWYRQDPGLGLRLIYFSYDVKMKEKGDIPEGYSVSREKKERFSLILESASTNQTSMYLCASRDGTGGARAYEQYFGPGTRLTVT.

This sequence joins TRBV2 and TRBJ1-4; D perhaps matches TRBD1 (5 bases). In germline, CDR1 is SNHLY, CDR2 FYNNEI. V lost 3 bases and J lost 2, with 16 bases in between. The CDR3 consists of 17 residues. In nucleotides, the CDR3 is TGTGCCAGCAGTGACGAGGGACTCATGGGTACTAATGAAAAACTGTTTTTT. Protein sequence: CASSDEGLMGTNEKLFF.